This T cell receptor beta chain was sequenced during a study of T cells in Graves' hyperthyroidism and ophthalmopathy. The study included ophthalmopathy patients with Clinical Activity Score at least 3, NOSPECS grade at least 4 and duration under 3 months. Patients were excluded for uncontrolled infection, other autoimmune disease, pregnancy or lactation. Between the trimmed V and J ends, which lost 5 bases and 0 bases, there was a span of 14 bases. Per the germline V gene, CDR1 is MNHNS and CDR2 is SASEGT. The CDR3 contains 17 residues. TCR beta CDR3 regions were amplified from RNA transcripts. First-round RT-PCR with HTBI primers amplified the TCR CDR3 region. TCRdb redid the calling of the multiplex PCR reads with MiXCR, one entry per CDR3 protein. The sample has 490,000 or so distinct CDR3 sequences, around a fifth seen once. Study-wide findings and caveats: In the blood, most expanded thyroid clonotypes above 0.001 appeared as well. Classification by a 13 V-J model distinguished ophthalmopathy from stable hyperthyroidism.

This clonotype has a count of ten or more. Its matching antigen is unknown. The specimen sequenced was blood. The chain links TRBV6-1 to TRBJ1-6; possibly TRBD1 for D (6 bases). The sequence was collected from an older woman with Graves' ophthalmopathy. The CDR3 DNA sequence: TGTGCCAGCAGTAACAGACAGGAGCGCTCCTATAATTCACCCCTCCACTTT. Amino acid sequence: CASSNRQERSYNSPLHF.